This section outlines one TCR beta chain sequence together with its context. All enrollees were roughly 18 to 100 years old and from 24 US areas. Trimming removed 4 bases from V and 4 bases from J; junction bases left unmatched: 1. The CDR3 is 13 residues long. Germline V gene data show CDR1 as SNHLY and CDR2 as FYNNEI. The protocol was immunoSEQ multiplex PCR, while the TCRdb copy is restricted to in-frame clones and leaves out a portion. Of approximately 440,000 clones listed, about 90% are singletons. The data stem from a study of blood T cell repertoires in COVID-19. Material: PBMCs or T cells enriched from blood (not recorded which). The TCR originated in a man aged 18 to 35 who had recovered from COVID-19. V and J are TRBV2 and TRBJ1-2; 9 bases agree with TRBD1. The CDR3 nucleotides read TGTGCCAGCAGTGCGGGACAGGGCTATGGCTACACCTTC. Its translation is CASSAGQGYGYTF. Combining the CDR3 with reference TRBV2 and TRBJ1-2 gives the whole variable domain EPEVTQTPSHQVTQMGQEVILRCVPISNHLYFYWYRQILGQKVEFLVSFYNNEISEKSEIFDDQFSVERPDGSNFTLKIRSTKLEDSAMYFCASSAGQGYGYTFGSGTRLTVV.